The rows below give T cell receptor beta chains drawn from one sample of a study of CD8+ T cells in alopecia areata. Method: immunoSEQ multiplex PCR; TCRdb's copy keeps in-frame clones and lacks some. This sample carries 200,000 or so clones, 50% to 65% of them seen once, and the ten largest clones take around 0.46%. The specimen was CD4+ T cells sorted from blood, collected at week 0. Receptors originate from a human donor with alopecia areata. Both conserved end residues are part of each CDR3. The order of the fields is D gene, V gene, clone size, J gene, CDR3 protein, CDR3 DNA. D genes are given only for firm matches. A row's size may be missing; if present it is once, few, many or a size class.

D gene: NA
V gene: TRBV29-1
clone size: NA
J gene: TRBJ2-7
CDR3 protein: CSVRPGYYSYEQYF
CDR3 DNA: TGCAGCGTCCGTCCCGGATATTACTCCTACGAGCAGTACTTC

D gene: NA
V gene: TRBV7-8
clone size: few
J gene: TRBJ1-3
CDR3 protein: CASSLAVSGNTIYF
CDR3 DNA: TGTGCCAGCAGCTTAGCTGTCTCTGGAAACACCATATATTTT

D gene: NA
V gene: TRBV7-2
clone size: few
J gene: TRBJ1-1
CDR3 protein: CASSLDGVGTEAFF
CDR3 DNA: TGTGCCAGCAGCTTAGACGGTGTGGGAACTGAAGCTTTCTTT

D gene: TRBD2
V gene: TRBV19
clone size: few
J gene: TRBJ2-7
CDR3 protein: CATSGAAEQYF
CDR3 DNA: TGTGCCACCAGCGGGGCGGCCGAGCAGTACTTC

D gene: TRBD2
V gene: TRBV5-4
clone size: few
J gene: TRBJ2-4
CDR3 protein: CASSARGEGDIQYF
CDR3 DNA: TGTGCCAGCAGCGCTCGGGGGGAGGGAGACATTCAGTACTTC

D gene: NA
V gene: TRBV4-1
clone size: NA
J gene: TRBJ1-1
CDR3 protein: CASSQDPGQPLNTEAFF
CDR3 DNA: TGCGCCAGCAGCCAAGACCCCGGACAGCCCCTGAACACTGAAGCTTTCTTT

D gene: TRBD1
V gene: TRBV19
clone size: NA
J gene: TRBJ1-1
CDR3 protein: CASSIAETGKTEAFF
CDR3 DNA: TGTGCCAGTAGTATCGCAGAGACAGGGAAGACTGAAGCTTTCTTT

D gene: TRBD2
V gene: TRBV4-2
clone size: NA
J gene: TRBJ2-2
CDR3 protein: CASSQGLAENTGELFF
CDR3 DNA: TGTGCCAGCAGCCAGGGACTAGCGGAGAACACCGGGGAGCTGTTTTTT

D gene: TRBD1
V gene: TRBV27
clone size: few
J gene: TRBJ2-6
CDR3 protein: CASLGQGPSGANVLTF
CDR3 DNA: TGTGCCAGCCTAGGACAGGGCCCGTCTGGGGCCAACGTCCTGACTTTC

D gene: NA
V gene: TRBV5-1
clone size: few
J gene: TRBJ1-2
CDR3 protein: CASSSGRGDRGYTF
CDR3 DNA: TGCGCCAGCAGCTCCGGCCGAGGGGATCGAGGCTACACCTTC

D gene: NA
V gene: TRBV2
clone size: NA
J gene: TRBJ2-5
CDR3 protein: CASSRGETQYF
CDR3 DNA: TGTGCCAGCAGTCGAGGGGAGACCCAGTACTTC

D gene: TRBD1
V gene: TRBV29-1
clone size: few
J gene: TRBJ1-4
CDR3 protein: CSAEQGTGEKLFF
CDR3 DNA: TGCAGCGCAGAACAGGGGACTGGTGAAAAACTGTTTTTT

D gene: TRBD1
V gene: TRBV2
clone size: few
J gene: TRBJ1-1
CDR3 protein: CASSQRQGNSDGAFF
CDR3 DNA: TGTGCCAGCAGTCAGAGACAGGGGAACAGTGACGGAGCTTTCTTT

D gene: NA
V gene: TRBV5-1
clone size: NA
J gene: TRBJ2-1
CDR3 protein: CASSSQTINSEQFF
CDR3 DNA: TGCGCCAGCAGCTCCCAAACCATTAATTCTGAGCAGTTCTTC

D gene: TRBD1
V gene: TRBV7-8
clone size: NA
J gene: TRBJ2-4
CDR3 protein: CASSSPGQGPKNIQYF
CDR3 DNA: TGTGCCAGCAGCTCCCCGGGACAGGGGCCGAAAAACATTCAGTACTTC

D gene: NA
V gene: TRBV16
clone size: NA
J gene: TRBJ2-7
CDR3 protein: CASSQSYDGAREQYF
CDR3 DNA: TGTGCCAGCAGCCAATCTTACGACGGGGCAAGGGAGCAGTACTTC

D gene: TRBD2
V gene: TRBV6-5
clone size: NA
J gene: TRBJ2-1
CDR3 protein: CASSSAGGGENEQFF
CDR3 DNA: TGTGCCAGCAGTAGCGCGGGGGGGGGTGAGAATGAGCAGTTCTTC

D gene: TRBD1
V gene: TRBV7-9
clone size: NA
J gene: TRBJ1-4
CDR3 protein: CASSKTGGTLNEKLFF
CDR3 DNA: TGTGCCAGCAGCAAGACAGGGGGGACCCTTAATGAAAAACTGTTTTTT